These 14 T cell receptor beta chains originate from one sample sequenced in a study of blood T cell repertoires in COVID-19. Libraries were prepared by immunoSEQ multiplex PCR; TCRdb keeps only in-frame clonotypes and omits some of them. The sample lists over 110,000 clones; approximately 88% were seen once. Source material: peripheral blood. The receptors were sampled from a human donor in a cohort sampled during active COVID-19.

The DNA for the CDR3 is TGTGCCAGCAGTTACACCGGACAGGGGGATCAGCCCCAGCATTTT. The encoded protein is CASSYTGQGDQPQHF. This chain connects TRBV6-5 to TRBJ1-5; 10 nucleotides agree with TRBD1. Germline V gives CDR1 MNHEY, CDR2 SVGAGI. J was trimmed by 5 bases and V by 2 bases; bases with no gene match: 3. This CDR3 contains 15 residues.

This chain joins TRBV3-1 (or the pseudogene TRBV3-2) and TRBJ1-1, with 12 bases matching TRBD1. The CDR3 is made up of 14 amino acids. Germline values: CDR1 LGHDT, CDR2 YNNKEL (reference sequence). V dropped 3 bases and J dropped 11; count of bases not matched to a gene: 7. CDR3 in DNA: TGTGCCAGCAGCCACGGGGACAGGGGGCATCTGGCTTTCTTT. Protein: CASSHGDRGHLAFF.

The rearrangement uses TRBV2 and TRBJ2-1, with TRBD2 identical over 11 bases. V lost 4 bases, J lost 4 bases, and 3 bases stayed unmatched. The CDR3 is 15 amino acids. The germline V gene encodes CDR1 SNHLY and CDR2 FYNNEI. CDR3 region: CASSARTSGYNEQFF. CDR3 nucleotide sequence: TGTGCCAGCAGTGCCAGGACTAGCGGGTACAATGAGCAGTTCTTC.

V is TRBV6-1 and J is TRBJ1-5, with a weak D call TRBD1 (5 bases). With 4 bases removed from V and 0 bases from J, the gap between germline ends came to 16 bases. In germline, CDR1 is MNHNS, CDR2 SASEGT. This CDR3 region has 17 residues. The CDR3 protein is CASSGKWGPDSNQPQHF. In nucleotides, the CDR3 is TGTGCCAGCAGTGGAAAGTGGGGCCCAGATAGCAATCAGCCCCAGCATTTT.

V usage is TRBV25-1 and J usage is TRBJ1-1, with D tentatively TRBD1 (6 bases). Between the trimmed V and J ends, which lost 2 bases and 5 bases, there was a span of 12 bases. The CDR3 is made up of 14 amino acids. Germline-derived CDR1 and CDR2 are MGHDK and SYGVNS. The CDR3 DNA reads TGTGCCAGCAGTGAAATCGGGACAAGTACTGAAGCTTTCTTT. It yields the protein CASSEIGTSTEAFF.

This chain connects TRBV19 to TRBJ1-4, with D maybe TRBD1 (5 bases). Germline CDR1 reads LNHDA; CDR2 reads SQIVND (reference sequence). The CDR3 is made up of 13 amino acids. V gave up 11 bases and J gave up 8 bases, with 18 bases separating them. The CDR3 is CAVGGGGPEKLFF. CDR3 sequence (DNA): TGTGCCGTAGGCGGGGGTGGACCCGAAAAACTGTTTTTT.

This clone showed up just once. The V gene is TRBV19, the J gene TRBJ1-4; a possible D gene is TRBD1 (5 bases). The CDR3 consists of 14 residues. Trimming pared 8 bases from V and 7 bases from J, leaving 17 bases between. From germline, CDR1 is LNHDA and CDR2 SQIVND (reference sequence). Here the CDR3 DNA reads TGTGCCAGTGGGCCGGGACTCCCAGGTGAAAAACTGTTTTTT. This sequence encodes CASGPGLPGEKLFF.

This rearrangement joins TRBV11-2 to TRBJ1-1, with TRBD1 identical over 8 bases. The CDR3 contains 14 residues. The J segment lost 11 bases and the V segment lost 4 bases, leaving 12 bases of the junction unmatched. The germline CDR1 and CDR2 sequences are SGHAT and FQNNGV. CDR3 in DNA: TGTGCCAGCAGCTACCCCGGGACAGGCGGCTGGGCTTTCTTT. This encodes CASSYPGTGGWAFF.

This rearrangement joins TRBV10-3 to TRBJ1-2; a possible D gene is TRBD1 (5 bases). The CDR3 runs to 10 residues. CDR1 is ENHRY, CDR2 SYGVKD, per germline. Trimming removed 10 bases at V and 6 bases at J, with 9 bases between. CDR3 sequence: CATGFNGYTF. In nucleotides, the CDR3 is TGTGCCACAGGGTTTAATGGCTACACCTTC.

The genes are TRBV9 and TRBJ2-2; 8 nucleotides align to TRBD2. The ends lost 4 bases at V and 7 bases at J; junction bases unmatched: 6. The germline gives CDR1 SGDLS, CDR2 YYNGEE. The CDR3 spans 14 residues. The CDR3 DNA reads TGTGCCAGCAGCTCGGGGGGGGAGCTCGGGGAGCTGTTTTTT. This translates into CASSSGGELGELFF.

The J gene is TRBJ1-3, the V gene TRBV11-2; TRBD1 matches at 8 bases. This CDR3 has 15 residues. Germline loops: CDR1 SGHAT, CDR2 FQNNGV. V dropped 4 bases and J dropped 4; count of bases not matched to a gene: 6. The CDR3 nucleotides read TGTGCCAGCAGCTCGCAGGGGGCCGGAGGAAACACCATATATTTT. It is translated as CASSSQGAGGNTIYF. Using reference TRBV11-2 and TRBJ1-3 for the parts outside the CDR3, the full variable domain is EAGVAQSPRYKIIEKRQSVAFWCNPISGHATLYWYQQILGQGPKLLIQFQNNGVVDDSQLPKDRFSAERLKGVDSTLKIQPAKLEDSAVYLCASSSQGAGGNTIYFGEGSWLTVV.

The chain recombines TRBV2 with TRBJ2-3; 7 bases agree with TRBD2. This CDR3 spans 14 amino acids. Looked up from germline, CDR1 is SNHLY and CDR2 is FYNNEI. The junction had 7 bases not matched to a gene; V was cut back by 10 bases and J by 0 bases. CDR3 nucleotide sequence: TGTGCCACCGCAGCGGGATCGAGCACAGATACGCAGTATTTT. Encoded protein: CATAAGSSTDTQYF.

About this clone: Other nucleotide sequences from this sample produce the same CDR3. The chain recombines TRBV6-1 with TRBJ2-1, with D perhaps TRBD1 (5 bases). Trimming stripped 1 base from V and 7 bases from J, with 8 bases between. This CDR3 spans 13 amino acids. The germline CDR1 and CDR2 sequences are MNHNS and SASEGT. CDR3 in DNA: TGTGCCAGCAGTGAAGGACAGCTGAATGAGCAGTTCTTC. Protein sequence: CASSEGQLNEQFF.

Here the CDR3 reads CASSVKRENTEAFF. CDR3 DNA sequence: TGTGCCAGCAGCGTAAAACGGGAGAACACTGAAGCTTTCTTT. The chain combines TRBV9 with TRBJ1-1, with D uncertain. This CDR3 has 14 amino acids. CDR1 SGDLS and CDR2 YYNGEE come from the germline V gene. V lost 1 base to trimming and J lost 1 base, with 8 bases between them.